The 13 T cell receptor beta chains in this list originate from one sample, sequenced in a study of CD8+CD57+ T cells in acquired aplastic anemia. Profiling of TCR beta VDJ combinations and CDR3 sequences used genomic DNA as template. MiXCR was run by TCRdb on the reads, yielding one entry per CDR3 protein. Of 150,000 to 200,000 distinct CDR3 sequences listed, around 40% are singletons. The specimen sequenced was sorted CD4+, CD8+, or CD8+CD57+ T cells (not recorded which) from PBMCs. The receptors come from a human donor in good health.

The rearrangement joins TRBV18 to TRBJ2-2; perhaps TRBD2 as D (6 bases). V lost 4 bases, J lost 6 bases, and 15 bases lay in between. CDR1 and CDR2 (germline): KGHSH, LQKENI. CDR3 length: 15 residues. The CDR3 DNA sequence: TGTGCCAGCTCACAAAGACAGACTAGTTCCGGGGAGCTGTTTTTT. Translated: CASSQRQTSSGELFF.

The chain employs TRBV10-2 and TRBJ1-2; D possibly corresponds to TRBD1 (6 bases). The V end was cut by 6 bases, the J end by 0 bases, with 14 bases between. The CDR3 runs 15 residues. Germline V gene data show CDR1 as WSHSY and CDR2 as SAAADI. DNA of the CDR3: TGCGCCAGCAGGATCCGGGACACAGCTAACTATGGCTACACCTTC. It codes for CASRIRDTANYGYTF.

There are many counts of this clonotype. This rearrangement joins TRBV3-1 to TRBJ1-4; unclear D gene. V lost 2 bases, J lost 7 bases, and 8 bases lay in between. The CDR3 is made up of 13 amino acids. Germline-derived CDR1 and CDR2 are LGHDT and YNNKEL (reference sequence). This chain's CDR3 is CASSQRVGEKLFF. The CDR3 bases are TGTGCCAGCAGCCAACGGGTGGGTGAAAAACTGTTTTTT.

This sequence joins TRBV4-1 and TRBJ1-1, with D unclear. Looked up from germline, CDR1 is MGHRA and CDR2 is YSYEKL. CDR3 length: 12 amino acids. Trimming took off 2 bases at V and 11 bases at J, with 12 bases between the two ends. The CDR3 sequence: CASSQPTTRAFF. The CDR3 nucleotides read TGCGCCAGCAGCCAACCGACTACAAGGGCTTTCTTT.

The genes are TRBV15 and TRBJ2-7, with 9 bases identical to TRBD1. The CDR3 has 16 amino acids. V was clipped by 3 bases and J by 3 bases; unmatched bases: 9. CDR1 is LNHNV, CDR2 YYDKDF, per germline (reference sequence). As DNA, the CDR3 is TGTGCCACCAGCAGTAACTCCGGGACAGGGATCTACGAGCAGTACTTC. Its protein product is CATSSNSGTGIYEQYF. The variable domain in full, with the rest retrieved from reference TRBV15 and TRBJ2-7, is DAMVIQNPRYQVTQFGKPVTLSCSQTLNHNVMYWYQQKSSQAPKLLFHYYDKDFNNEADTPDNFQSRRPNTSFCFLDIRSPGLGDTAMYLCATSSNSGTGIYEQYFGPGTRLTVT.

The rearrangement joins TRBV10-3 to TRBJ2-2; 13 bases fit TRBD2. The CDR3 totals 14 residues. Germline V lookup: CDR1 ENHRY, CDR2 SYGVKD. The V and J ends lost 6 bases and 5 bases, in that order; junction bases with no gene match: 0. The CDR3 loop is CAIRGLAGTGELFF. CDR3 bases: TGTGCCATCAGGGGACTAGCGGGGACCGGGGAGCTGTTTTTT.

This chain joins TRBV12-3 or TRBV12-4 and TRBJ2-5, with a possible D match to TRBD1 (6 bases). CDR3 length: 14 amino acids. The V and J ends lost 5 bases and 3 bases respectively, with 13 bases between them. CDR3 bases: TGTGCCAGCAGTCAGTACAGGACAGAAGAGACCCAGTACTTC. This encodes CASSQYRTEETQYF.

This clonotype was counted ten times or more. The gene calls are TRBV11-2 and TRBJ2-7; D is unresolved. The germline V gene encodes CDR1 SGHAT and CDR2 FQNNGV. V shed 1 base and J shed 3 bases, with 7 bases lying between them. The CDR3 has 13 amino acids. CDR3 loop: CASSLGQIYEQYF. CDR3 nucleotides: TGTGCCAGCAGCTTAGGTCAGATCTACGAGCAGTACTTC.

V usage is TRBV20-1 and J usage is TRBJ1-2; 8 positions agree with TRBD1. The CDR3 extends over 14 amino acids. CDR1 is DFQATT and CDR2 is SNEGSKA in the germline V gene (reference sequence). Germline trimming cut 6 bases from V and 3 bases from J; bases unmatched to any gene: 9. CDR3 nucleotide sequence: TGCAGTGCCCCGGCCGGGACAGGTCACTATGGCTACACCTTC. Amino acid sequence: CSAPAGTGHYGYTF.

The rearrangement uses TRBV25-1 and TRBJ1-1; 8 bases map to TRBD1. The V gene's germline CDR1 is MGHDK and CDR2 SYGVNS. With 3 bases clipped from V and 4 bases from J, the junction kept 7 bases outside the gene matches. The CDR3 runs to 15 residues. The CDR3 region has the DNA TGTGCCAGCAGTGAGCAGGGGGCGGAGGTCACTGAAGCTTTCTTT. This translates into CASSEQGAEVTEAFF.

The chain combines TRBV6-1 with TRBJ2-7; 8 bases are shared with TRBD1. With V trimmed by 2 bases and J by 3 bases, 6 bases remained unmatched. CDR3 size: 15 residues. Germline loops: CDR1 MNHNS, CDR2 SASEGT. CDR3 amino acids: CASSELGTGFYEQYF. The DNA for the CDR3 is TGTGCCAGCAGTGAACTTGGGACAGGTTTCTACGAGCAGTACTTC.

In this sample, this clonotype turned up many times. V is TRBV19 and J is TRBJ1-3, with D unresolved. Deletions cut 6 bases from V and 2 bases from J, with 8 bases between. This CDR3 region has 13 residues. The germline gives CDR1 LNHDA, CDR2 SQIVND (reference sequence). The CDR3 coding sequence is TGTGCCAGTAGCCTTATGGCTGGAAACACCATATATTTT. Amino acid sequence: CASSLMAGNTIYF.

This clonotype has a single count. V usage is TRBV24-1 and J usage is TRBJ1-5, with D perhaps matching TRBD1 (5 bases). Trimming shortened V by 0 bases and J by 7 bases, and 9 bases separated the two germline ends. The CDR3 spans 14 residues. CDR1 KGHDR and CDR2 SFDVKD come from the germline V gene. CDR3 nucleotide sequence: TGTGCCACCAGTGATTTGTCAGGGAGGCAGCCCCAGCATTTT. Amino acid sequence: CATSDLSGRQPQHF.